This T cell receptor beta chain was sequenced during a study of blood T cell repertoires in COVID-19. The CDR3 covers 14 residues. Trimming took 8 bases from V and 2 from J, leaving 13 bases between them. Germline CDR1 reads MNHEY; CDR2 reads SVGAGI. Here immunoSEQ multiplex PCR was the method, and the copy in TCRdb shows in-frame clones only, minus some. This sample has approximately 52,000 clones, with about nine tenths found just once. The sample was peripheral blood. The J gene is TRBJ1-5, the V gene TRBV6-5; D unclear. The sequence was obtained from a human donor with active COVID-19. The donor label of this sample is uncertain. The CDR3 is CASSPLSGNQPQHF. For the CDR3, the DNA is TGTGCCAGCTCGCCCCTCTCGGGCAATCAGCCCCAGCATTTT.